Listed below are T cell receptor beta chains from one sample, sequenced in a study of cytomegalovirus exposure and HLA in healthy donors. Only in-frame clones appear in the TCRdb table, and some are missing; sequencing was by immunoSEQ multiplex PCR. The data hold 100,000 to 150,000 clones, with roughly four fifths observed a single time. Sequenced sample: PBMCs. The receptors come from a man aged 35 to 55 in good health and CMV-seronegative. The CDR3 runs from the conserved cysteine through the conserved F or W. The D gene is left open where the match is weak. Clone size is not always given. Where it is, it says once, few, many or a class for expanded clones.

D	V	size	J	DNA	CDR3
TRBD1	TRBV7-9	-	TRBJ2-7	TGTTCCAGCAGCCCCCCGACAGGGCGCGAGCAGTACTTC	CSSSPPTGREQYF
-	TRBV28	-	TRBJ2-5	TGTGCCAGCATGGAGCGAGGAGAGACCCAGTACTTC	CASMERGETQYF
-	TRBV27	-	TRBJ1-5	TGTGCCAGCAGTCCGGGCGGGGGCAGTCAGCCCCAGCATTTT	CASSPGGGSQPQHF
-	TRBV29-1	few	TRBJ1-5	TGCAGCGTTGCGGGAGCAAATCAGCCCCAGCATTTT	CSVAGANQPQHF
-	TRBV7-8	-	TRBJ2-1	TGTGCCAGCAGCTTAGAACGTAGACAGACTCTACCTACCTCATACAATGAGCAGTTCTTC	CASSLERRQTLPTSYNEQFF
-	TRBV6-5	-	TRBJ1-1	TGTGCCAGCAGTCAATGGCCCCGAGGCACTGAAGCTTTCTTT	CASSQWPRGTEAFF
TRBD1	TRBV29-1	-	TRBJ1-4	TGCAGCGTTGAAGAAAGGCAGGGGGTTCCCGAAAAACTGTTTTTT	CSVEERQGVPEKLFF
TRBD1	TRBV28	-	TRBJ1-1	TGTGCCAGCAGAACAACGGGGACAGGGGGCCAGTCTGAAGCTTTCTTT	CASRTTGTGGQSEAFF
-	TRBV2	once	TRBJ1-6	TGTGCAAACCCCGGGGAGCCGGATTCACCCCTCCACTTT	CANPGEPDSPLHF
-	TRBV10-3	-	TRBJ2-3	TGTGCCATCAGTGTGTCTGGAGCTAGCACAGATACGCAGTATTTT	CAISVSGASTDTQYF
TRBD1	TRBV18	-	TRBJ2-1	TGTGCCAGCTCACCAATTGACAGGGGGCTAGGTGAGCAGTTCTTC	CASSPIDRGLGEQFF
-	TRBV5-4	once	TRBJ2-6	TGTGCCAGCAGTTCTTGGGTGGGACAAACCTCTGGGGCCAACGTCCTGACTTTC	CASSSWVGQTSGANVLTF
-	TRBV15	-	TRBJ1-2	TGTGCCACCAGCAGAGGGCAGGGGTATGGCTACACCTTC	CATSRGQGYGYTF
TRBD2	TRBV2	-	TRBJ2-1	TGTGCCAGCAGGGCAACTAGCGGAGCCCACAATGAGCAGTTCTTC	CASRATSGAHNEQFF
TRBD2	TRBV7-7	-	TRBJ2-2	TGTGCTAGCAGCTTTTCTCCTGAGCGGGGAATAGTGGCCGGGGAGCTGTTTTTT	CASSFSPERGIVAGELFF
-	TRBV2	-	TRBJ2-5	TGTGCCAGCACCCCTATGCAACGGGGGGAGACCCAGTACTTC	CASTPMQRGETQYF
-	TRBV6-5	-	TRBJ2-6	TGTGCCAGCAGTTATTCGGTTGCTGGGGCCAACGTCCTGACTTTC	CASSYSVAGANVLTF
TRBD2	TRBV7-9	once	TRBJ2-5	TGTGCCAGCAGCTGGACTAGTGCACAAGAGACCCAGTACTTC	CASSWTSAQETQYF
TRBD1	TRBV4-1	-	TRBJ2-1	TGCGCCAGCAGCCGAGACAGGGGCTCGGGGAATTACAATGAGCAGTTCTTC	CASSRDRGSGNYNEQFF
-	TRBV7-6	-	TRBJ1-3	TGTGCCAGCAGCTTCTCGGGGGGGGATTCTGGAAACACCATATATTTT	CASSFSGGDSGNTIYF
TRBD2	TRBV10-1	-	TRBJ2-1	TGCGCCAGCAGAAGCGGGGGGGCCGGCGATGAGCAGTTCTTC	CASRSGGAGDEQFF
-	TRBV5-4	-	TRBJ2-3	TGTGCCAGCAGCTTGTTGTCCAGGGGGGTTGCAGATACGCAGTATTTT	CASSLLSRGVADTQYF
-	TRBV2	-	TRBJ1-1	TGTGCCAGCGTGGGAGTTCTGAACACTGAAGCTTTCTTT	CASVGVLNTEAFF
-	TRBV10-3	-	TRBJ2-2	TGTGCCATCAGTGAGCAGGGCCCCGGGGAGCTGTTTTTT	CAISEQGPGELFF
-	TRBV27	-	TRBJ1-4	TGTGCCAGCTCACGGCAGGGGTATGGCGAAAAACTGTTTTTT	CASSRQGYGEKLFF
TRBD1	TRBV5-5	-	TRBJ2-7	TGTGCCAGCAGCCGGACAGGGCCCTACGAGCAGTACTTC	CASSRTGPYEQYF
TRBD1	TRBV6-5	-	TRBJ1-6	TGTGCCAGCAGGAGACAGGGGACCGCGGGTTCACCCCTCCACTTT	CASRRQGTAGSPLHF
-	TRBV13	-	TRBJ1-2	TGTGCCAGCAGCTCCCGGAGCCCTTACAGGGACACCAAACATGGCTACACCTTC	CASSSRSPYRDTKHGYTF
TRBD1	TRBV9	-	TRBJ1-3	TGTGCCAGCAGCGCAGAAGACAGGGGGAAGGGAAACACCATATATTTT	CASSAEDRGKGNTIYF
-	TRBV30	few	TRBJ1-2	TGTGCCTGGATTCCAACGAGAGAGCCCTATGGCTACACCTTC	CAWIPTREPYGYTF
-	TRBV7-9	few	TRBJ2-5	TGTGCCAGCAGCTTATTCGCACCCCCTGCGGAGACCCAGTACTTC	CASSLFAPPAETQYF
TRBD2	TRBV29-1	-	TRBJ2-2	TGCAGCGTACGGACTAGCGGGAACGGCGGGGAGCTGTTTTTT	CSVRTSGNGGELFF
-	TRBV7-9	-	TRBJ1-1	TGTGCCAGCAGCTCATTAGAGGGGATTGGGGGGACTGAAGCTTTCTTT	CASSSLEGIGGTEAFF
-	TRBV5-1	-	TRBJ1-2	TGCGCCAGCAGCTTAGAGACAGAAGGCTATGGCTACACCTTC	CASSLETEGYGYTF
-	TRBV14	once	TRBJ2-3	TGTGCCAGCAGCCAAGATCTGAGTAGTTGGGATACGCAGTATTTT	CASSQDLSSWDTQYF
-	TRBV7-4	-	TRBJ2-5	TGTGCCAGCAGCTTAGGCTCTGCGCGGACCCAGTACTTC	CASSLGSARTQYF
-	TRBV4-1	-	TRBJ2-1	TGCGCCAGCAGCCAAGTTGGCGGCACGTACAATGAGCAGTTCTTC	CASSQVGGTYNEQFF
-	TRBV5-1	once	TRBJ1-1	TGCGCCAGCAGCCTGGAGGTGGGGGCCAACACTGAAGCTTTCTTT	CASSLEVGANTEAFF
-	TRBV9	-	TRBJ2-7	TGTGCCAGCAGCATCGGGGGAGCGTCCTACGAGCAGTACTTC	CASSIGGASYEQYF
TRBD1	TRBV11-3	-	TRBJ2-5	TGTGCCAGCAGCCGAGGAGGACAGGGATTACACCAAGAGACCCAGTACTTC	CASSRGGQGLHQETQYF
-	TRBV7-9	-	TRBJ2-3	TGTGCCAGCAGCTATACAGGCCTAAGCACAGATACGCAGTATTTT	CASSYTGLSTDTQYF
TRBD2	TRBV27	-	TRBJ2-7	TGTGCCAGCAGGGCTAGCGGGGGGGAGCAGTACTTC	CASRASGGEQYF
TRBD1	TRBV4-3	once	TRBJ2-3	TGCGCCAGCGGACAGGGTGTTACAGATACGCAGTATTTT	CASGQGVTDTQYF
-	TRBV2	-	TRBJ2-5	TGTGCCAGCAAGAAAGAGGGAGAGACCCAGTACTTC	CASKKEGETQYF
TRBD1	TRBV12-5	-	TRBJ1-2	TGTGCTAGTGGTATGGACAGGGTAGGTGGCTACACCTTC	CASGMDRVGGYTF
TRBD1	TRBV5-4	-	TRBJ2-7	TGTGCCAGCAGCTGGGACAGGGGGCGCGAGCAGTACTTC	CASSWDRGREQYF
-	TRBV4-3	-	TRBJ1-5	TGCGCCAGCAGCCAAGTTTGGGGAGGGATTCAGCCCCAGCATTTT	CASSQVWGGIQPQHF
-	TRBV7-9	once	TRBJ1-1	TGTGCCAGCAGCTTAGACAGGTGGGAAACTGAAGCTTTCTTT	CASSLDRWETEAFF
-	TRBV6-5	-	TRBJ2-6	TGTGCCAGTAGGGGCACTTCTGGGGCCAACGGCCTGACTTTC	CASRGTSGANGLTF
TRBD1	TRBV29-1	-	TRBJ1-2	TGCAGCGTGAGGACAGGGGGCGGAGGTAACTATGGCTACACCTTC	CSVRTGGGGNYGYTF
-	TRBV9	-	TRBJ1-2	TGTGCCAGCAGCGAGAGCGGAGACTATGGCTACACCTTC	CASSESGDYGYTF
-	TRBV6-5	-	TRBJ2-7	TGTGCCAGCAGCTACGGAGGGATGTCGAGGAACGAGCAGTACTTC	CASSYGGMSRNEQYF
TRBD1	TRBV11-2	-	TRBJ1-1	TGTGCCAGCAGCTGGGGACAGGGAAACACTGAAGCTTTCTTT	CASSWGQGNTEAFF